The source of this T cell receptor beta chain is a study of post-analysis software for immune sequencing data. Study-level findings and limits: Elevated frequency relative to controls characterized roughly five TRBV segments in patients, TRBV5-6, TRBV5-1 and TRBV20-1 among them.

CDR1 is MNHEY, CDR2 SVGAGI, per germline. The CDR3 loop spans 14 amino acids. V was pared by 5 bases and J by 0 bases, with 11 bases between. This clonotype has just a few counts. Its cognate antigen is unknown. Prepared TCR beta cDNA libraries contained unique molecular identifiers. One entry per CDR3 protein, called by TCRdb with MiXCR from the PCR reads. The repertoire holds 550,000 to 700,000 distinct CDR3 sequences, with 44% as singletons. The sequenced sample consisted of blood. This clonotype was obtained from a girl aged 10-17 years with multiple sclerosis. The chain combines TRBV6-5 with TRBJ2-7, with D unresolved. The CDR3 DNA follows: TGTGCCAGCAGTAAAGGAACCTCCTCCTACGAGCAGTACTTC. It translates to CASSKGTSSYEQYF.